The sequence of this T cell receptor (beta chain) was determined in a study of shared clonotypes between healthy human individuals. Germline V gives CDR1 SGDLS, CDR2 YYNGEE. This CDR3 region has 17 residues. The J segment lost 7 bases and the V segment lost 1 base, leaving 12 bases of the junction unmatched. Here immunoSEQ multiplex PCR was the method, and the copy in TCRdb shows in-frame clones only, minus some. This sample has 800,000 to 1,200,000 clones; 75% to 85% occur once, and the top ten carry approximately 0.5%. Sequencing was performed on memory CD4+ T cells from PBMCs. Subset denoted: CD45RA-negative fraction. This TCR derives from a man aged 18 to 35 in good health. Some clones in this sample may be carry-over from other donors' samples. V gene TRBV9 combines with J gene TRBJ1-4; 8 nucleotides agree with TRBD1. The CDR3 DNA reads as TGTGCCAGCAGCGTATATCCACAAGACAGGGGCACTGAAAAACTGTTTTTT. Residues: CASSVYPQDRGTEKLFF.